The present entry profiles one T cell receptor (beta chain) with its context. Its antigen remains unidentified. This specimen belongs to a study of CXCR3-negative and CXCR3-positive naive CD8 T cells. Study details: Sequencing brought in roughly 150 million TRB reads altogether, and each library got about 1.5 +/- 0.3 million.

TRB cDNA libraries were made by UMI-labeled 5' RACE. TCRdb derives one entry per CDR3 protein from the 5' RACE reads, leaving out DNA. The table gives 6,000 to 8,000 distinct CDR3 sequences; the top ten clones make up 2% to 3% of it. Findings and limits, study-wide: When CXCR3-positive naive cells were set against CXCR3-negative naive cells, the former had more hydrophobic TRB CDR3s. Most assays were run on fresh PBMCs (CXCR3 expression partially decreased after cryopreservation).

The CDR3 sequence is 20 residues long. The receptor was derived from a human donor in good health. Some clones in this sample may be carry-over from other donors' samples. The chain recombines TRBV21-1 with TRBJ1-5. TRBV21-1 corresponds to a pseudogene. Sample: naive CXCR3- CD8+ T cells from blood. Stated subset: CD45RO-CCR7+CD27+CD95- naive CD8+ T cells lacking CXCR3 (TNR3-). CDR3 residues: CASMLAATPALGLMSQPQHF.